These T cell receptor beta chains were read from a single sample in a study of sequential checkpoint blockade in melanoma. TCRdb keeps only in-frame clones here, not all; method: immunoSEQ multiplex PCR. The top ten clones hold around 6.8% of a sample with roughly 13,000 clones, roughly a fifth of them seen once. This sample comprised tumor tissue (inferred from file names), obtained from a patient given nivolumab and ipilimumab in sequence. The receptor source for this set is a human donor with melanoma. The CDR3 runs from the conserved cysteine through the conserved F or W. D genes are given only for firm matches. Clone sizes are given selectively: once, few, many, or a class where the clone is expanded.

d_gene: TRBD1; abundance: once; j_gene: TRBJ2-7; v_gene: TRBV5-1; CDR3aa: CASSGGTGGAGEQYF; CDR3nt: TGCGCCAGCAGCGGGGGAACAGGGGGCGCGGGTGAGCAGTACTTC
d_gene: NA; abundance: many; j_gene: TRBJ2-3; v_gene: TRBV11-3; CDR3aa: CASSRGVPGRREDTQYF; CDR3nt: TGTGCCAGCAGCCGGGGAGTTCCAGGACGTCGTGAAGATACGCAGTATTTT
d_gene: NA; abundance: NA; j_gene: TRBJ1-1; v_gene: TRBV6-8; CDR3aa: CASSYTGQLLMNTEAFF; CDR3nt: TGTGCCAGCAGTTACACCGGACAGCTGCTGATGAACACTGAAGCTTTCTTT
d_gene: NA; abundance: NA; j_gene: TRBJ1-1; v_gene: TRBV7-2; CDR3aa: CACSGAVRTEAFF; CDR3nt: TGTGCCTGCTCGGGAGCGGTACGCACTGAAGCTTTCTTT
d_gene: NA; abundance: NA; j_gene: TRBJ1-1; v_gene: TRBV19; CDR3aa: CASSALRGGNTEAFF; CDR3nt: TGTGCCAGTAGTGCCCTAAGGGGAGGGAACACTGAAGCTTTCTTT
d_gene: NA; abundance: medium-sized; j_gene: TRBJ1-1; v_gene: TRBV6-8; CDR3aa: CASTHRQRTEAFF; CDR3nt: TGTGCCAGCACCCATAGACAGAGGACTGAAGCTTTCTTT
d_gene: NA; abundance: NA; j_gene: TRBJ2-3; v_gene: TRBV29-1; CDR3aa: CSVAGTEDTQYF; CDR3nt: TGCAGCGTCGCCGGGACGGAAGATACGCAGTATTTT
d_gene: TRBD1; abundance: few; j_gene: TRBJ1-1; v_gene: TRBV6-8; CDR3aa: CASSATGQGGTEAFF; CDR3nt: TGTGCCAGCAGTGCGACAGGTCAGGGGGGCACTGAAGCTTTCTTT
d_gene: NA; abundance: once; j_gene: TRBJ1-2; v_gene: TRBV19; CDR3aa: CASGTNVGGYTF; CDR3nt: TGTGCCAGCGGAACCAACGTGGGCGGCTACACCTTC
d_gene: NA; abundance: NA; j_gene: TRBJ2-1; v_gene: TRBV10-3; CDR3aa: CAISETSSIQFF; CDR3nt: TGTGCCATCAGTGAGACTAGTTCGATCCAGTTCTTC
d_gene: NA; abundance: NA; j_gene: TRBJ2-5; v_gene: TRBV5-1; CDR3aa: CASSPSEGGQETQYF; CDR3nt: TGCGCCAGCAGCCCCTCGGAGGGGGGACAAGAGACCCAGTACTTC
d_gene: TRBD2; abundance: few; j_gene: TRBJ2-3; v_gene: TRBV28; CDR3aa: CASDKPGLAADTQYF; CDR3nt: TGTGCCAGCGATAAACCGGGACTAGCGGCGGATACGCAGTATTTT
d_gene: NA; abundance: many; j_gene: TRBJ2-2; v_gene: TRBV11-3; CDR3aa: CASSLERGWTGELFF; CDR3nt: TGTGCCAGCAGCTTAGAAAGGGGCTGGACCGGGGAGCTGTTTTTT
d_gene: NA; abundance: NA; j_gene: TRBJ2-7; v_gene: TRBV2; CDR3aa: CASSGKGASGNEQYF; CDR3nt: TGTGCCAGCAGTGGTAAGGGTGCCTCCGGGAATGAGCAGTACTTC
d_gene: NA; abundance: NA; j_gene: TRBJ2-2; v_gene: TRBV7-6; CDR3aa: CASSLLGATGELFF; CDR3nt: TGTGCCAGCAGCTTATTGGGGGCGACCGGGGAGCTGTTTTTT
d_gene: TRBD2; abundance: NA; j_gene: TRBJ2-1; v_gene: TRBV10-2; CDR3aa: CASGTSGAYNEQFF; CDR3nt: TGCGCCAGCGGGACTAGCGGGGCTTACAATGAGCAGTTCTTC
d_gene: NA; abundance: medium-sized; j_gene: TRBJ1-4; v_gene: TRBV28; CDR3aa: CASSLNTGWVNEKLFF; CDR3nt: TGTGCCAGCAGTTTGAATACCGGGTGGGTTAATGAAAAACTGTTTTTT
d_gene: TRBD1; abundance: few; j_gene: TRBJ1-2; v_gene: TRBV6-8; CDR3aa: CASTPIIPGQGIMYTF; CDR3nt: TGTGCCAGCACACCAATAATACCGGGACAGGGGATTATGTACACCTTC
d_gene: NA; abundance: NA; j_gene: TRBJ2-5; v_gene: TRBV19; CDR3aa: CASNGVGETQYF; CDR3nt: TGTGCCAGTAATGGAGTCGGGGAGACCCAGTACTTC
d_gene: NA; abundance: NA; j_gene: TRBJ2-7; v_gene: TRBV28; CDR3aa: CASSPQGYEQYF; CDR3nt: TGTGCCAGCAGTCCCCAGGGATACGAGCAGTACTTC
d_gene: NA; abundance: few; j_gene: TRBJ2-5; v_gene: TRBV1; CDR3aa: CASSPLSEETQYF; CDR3nt: TGCGCCAGCAGCCCTCTGAGCGAAGAGACCCAGTACTTC
d_gene: NA; abundance: NA; j_gene: TRBJ2-7; v_gene: TRBV6-8; CDR3aa: CASSYQGLAYEQYF; CDR3nt: TGTGCCAGCAGTTACCAGGGCTTAGCCTACGAGCAGTACTTC
d_gene: NA; abundance: few; j_gene: TRBJ2-1; v_gene: TRBV28; CDR3aa: CASGGSATYNEQFF; CDR3nt: TGTGCCAGCGGGGGGTCAGCAACCTACAATGAGCAGTTCTTC
d_gene: TRBD2; abundance: few; j_gene: TRBJ2-1; v_gene: TRBV9; CDR3aa: CASRAGAYNEQFF; CDR3nt: TGTGCCAGCAGGGCGGGGGCCTACAATGAGCAGTTCTTC
d_gene: TRBD2; abundance: once; j_gene: TRBJ2-1; v_gene: TRBV5-1; CDR3aa: CASSPQPSGGDNEQFF; CDR3nt: TGCGCCAGCAGCCCCCAACCTAGCGGGGGGGACAATGAGCAGTTCTTC
d_gene: NA; abundance: many; j_gene: TRBJ2-2; v_gene: TRBV12-2; CDR3aa: CASSPFVAPGELFF; CDR3nt: TGTGCCAGTTCTCCCTTCGTAGCCCCCGGGGAGCTGTTTTTT
d_gene: NA; abundance: NA; j_gene: TRBJ2-6; v_gene: TRBV5-1; CDR3aa: CASGLSLERAGANVLTF; CDR3nt: TGCGCCAGCGGCCTAAGCTTGGAGAGGGCTGGGGCCAACGTCCTGACTTTC
d_gene: NA; abundance: NA; j_gene: TRBJ2-5; v_gene: TRBV5-1; CDR3aa: CASSLAASAGTQYF; CDR3nt: TGCGCCAGCAGCTTGGCCGCGTCCGCGGGGACCCAGTACTTC
d_gene: NA; abundance: few; j_gene: TRBJ2-3; v_gene: TRBV6-8; CDR3aa: CASRTTSYNTDTQYF; CDR3nt: TGTGCCAGCAGGACAACCTCCTATAACACAGATACGCAGTATTTT
d_gene: TRBD1; abundance: few; j_gene: TRBJ1-2; v_gene: TRBV6-8; CDR3aa: CASNDAGQAYGYTF; CDR3nt: TGTGCCAGCAATGACGCGGGACAGGCCTATGGCTACACCTTC
d_gene: TRBD2; abundance: few; j_gene: TRBJ2-3; v_gene: TRBV23-1; CDR3aa: CASSLGQRGGTDTQYF; CDR3nt: TGCGCCAGCAGCTTGGGCCAGCGGGGGGGCACAGATACGCAGTATTTT
d_gene: TRBD1; abundance: NA; j_gene: TRBJ1-3; v_gene: TRBV11-3; CDR3aa: CASSSRQGAGGHTIYF; CDR3nt: TGTGCCAGCAGCTCGCGACAGGGGGCGGGCGGGCACACCATATATTTT
d_gene: NA; abundance: NA; j_gene: TRBJ2-4; v_gene: TRBV19; CDR3aa: CASSTSLGAKNIQYF; CDR3nt: TGTGCCAGTAGCACCTCGTTAGGTGCCAAAAACATTCAGTACTTC
d_gene: NA; abundance: few; j_gene: TRBJ1-1; v_gene: TRBV6-8; CDR3aa: CAISVHLNTEAFF; CDR3nt: TGTGCCATCAGTGTACATCTAAACACTGAAGCTTTCTTT
d_gene: NA; abundance: few; j_gene: TRBJ1-2; v_gene: TRBV6-8; CDR3aa: CASSYLGGGGYTF; CDR3nt: TGTGCCAGCAGTTACCTGGGAGGTGGTGGCTACACCTTC
d_gene: NA; abundance: few; j_gene: TRBJ1-5; v_gene: TRBV28; CDR3aa: CASSSQPWPQHF; CDR3nt: TGTGCCAGCAGTTCCCAACCTTGGCCCCAGCATTTT
d_gene: NA; abundance: NA; j_gene: TRBJ1-2; v_gene: TRBV14; CDR3aa: CASSQGGQAIWGYTF; CDR3nt: TGTGCCAGCAGCCAAGGTGGGCAGGCCATCTGGGGCTACACCTTC
d_gene: TRBD2; abundance: few; j_gene: TRBJ2-1; v_gene: TRBV28; CDR3aa: CASSFGLAGGYNEQFF; CDR3nt: TGTGCCAGCAGTTTCGGACTAGCGGGGGGGTACAATGAGCAGTTCTTC
d_gene: NA; abundance: few; j_gene: TRBJ1-1; v_gene: TRBV19; CDR3aa: CASNVAGADTEAFF; CDR3nt: TGTGCCAGTAACGTGGCAGGGGCTGACACTGAAGCTTTCTTT
d_gene: TRBD1; abundance: many; j_gene: TRBJ2-2; v_gene: TRBV11-3; CDR3aa: CASSSLPGQGSSGELFF; CDR3nt: TGTGCCAGCAGCTCGCTCCCGGGACAGGGGAGTTCCGGGGAGCTGTTTTTT
d_gene: NA; abundance: NA; j_gene: TRBJ2-7; v_gene: TRBV28; CDR3aa: CASSWDTYEQYF; CDR3nt: TGTGCCAGCAGTTGGGACACCTACGAGCAGTACTTC
d_gene: NA; abundance: NA; j_gene: TRBJ2-7; v_gene: TRBV15; CDR3aa: CATSRDKGVPEPEPTRPYEQYF; CDR3nt: TGTGCCACCAGCAGAGATAAAGGCGTACCAGAACCGGAGCCAACTAGACCATACGAGCAGTACTTC